Listed here is a single T cell receptor (beta chain). Original data processing: Amplification of reference gene primers was used by the study to estimate nucleated cell counts. Produced via immunoSEQ multiplex PCR; TCRdb's table is partial and in-frame only. That table is the source of V, J and clone size, and D and trimming were worked out from the DNA. The sample has over 200,000 clones, 75% to 90% seen once. The data belong to a study of blood T cell repertoires in COVID-19. Study information: Some COVID-19 samples were acute and others convalescent; all came from the United States, Italy and Spain. Sample material is recorded as cDNA or gDNA derived from T cells, B-cell-depleted T cells, or PBMCs.

Per the germline V gene, CDR1 is MNHEY and CDR2 is SVGAGI. Losses at the gene ends were 5 bases for V and 6 bases for J; bases not matched to a gene: 10. The CDR3 loop spans 14 amino acids. The V and J genes are TRBV6-5 and TRBJ2-7; TRBD1 matches 7 bases. This receptor was identified in a human donor in a cohort sampled during active COVID-19. The sequenced sample was peripheral blood. DNA for the CDR3: TGTGCCAGCAGTAAGACAGGGCCAGGAGGCGAGCAGTACTTC. The encoded protein is CASSKTGPGGEQYF.